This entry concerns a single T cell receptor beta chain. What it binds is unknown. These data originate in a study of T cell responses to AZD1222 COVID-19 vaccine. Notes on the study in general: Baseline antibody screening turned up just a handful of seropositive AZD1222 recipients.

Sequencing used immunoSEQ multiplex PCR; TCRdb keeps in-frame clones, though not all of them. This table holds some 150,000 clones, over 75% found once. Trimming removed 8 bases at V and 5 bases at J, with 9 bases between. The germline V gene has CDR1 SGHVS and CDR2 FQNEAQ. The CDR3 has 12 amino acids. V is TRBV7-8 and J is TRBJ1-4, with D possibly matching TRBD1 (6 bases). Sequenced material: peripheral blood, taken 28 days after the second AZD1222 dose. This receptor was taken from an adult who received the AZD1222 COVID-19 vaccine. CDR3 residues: CASGGGNEKLFF. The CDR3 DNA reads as TGTGCCAGCGGAGGGGGGAATGAAAAACTGTTTTTT.